Reported below is one TCR beta chain. CDR3 length equals 15 residues. CDR1 and CDR2 (germline): MNHNY, SVGAGI (reference sequence). V was shortened by 7 bases and J by 2 bases, with 14 bases between the two germline ends. Generated by immunoSEQ multiplex PCR, the TCRdb table keeps only in-frame clones and is missing some. The profile shows about 240,000 clones, approximately 78% of them singletons. The data stem from a study of blood T cell repertoires in COVID-19. Background on the study: Samples of COVID-19 (acute and convalescent) were obtained from the United States, Italy and Spain.

The chain couples TRBV6-6 to TRBJ1-4; D perhaps matches TRBD1 (5 bases). The sequencing sample was made of peripheral blood. The clonotype was recovered from a woman between 55 and 75 years old with active or convalescent COVID-19. Here the CDR3 reads CASTHSGGTNEKLFF. As DNA, the CDR3 is TGTGCCAGCACCCACTCGGGGGGGACTAATGAAAAACTGTTTTTT.